The rows below give T cell receptor beta chains drawn from one sample of a study of response to subunit inactivated influenza vaccine. MiXCR was run by TCRdb on the RT-PCR reads, yielding one entry per CDR3 protein. This table holds about 830,000 distinct CDR3 sequences, about 18% found once. The source material was PBMCs from blood, sampled 5 to 6 days after vaccination. These receptor sequences come from a man in his fifties or sixties who received an inactivated influenza vaccine. CDR3s include the opening cysteine and the closing phenylalanine or tryptophan. A D gene is named only where the DNA matches it firmly. Clone size is stated in some rows and not others, as once, few, many or a class when expanded.

V: TRBV10-3; D: NA; length: 14; size: few; J: TRBJ1-1; CDR3: CAISLSGGNTEAFF; DNA: TGTGCCATCAGCCTAAGCGGGGGGAACACTGAAGCTTTCTTT
V: TRBV12-3/TRBV12-4; D: TRBD1; length: 14; size: NA; J: TRBJ1-5; CDR3: CASTLTGGNQPQHF; DNA: TGTGCCAGCACCCTGACAGGGGGCAATCAGCCCCAGCATTTT
V: TRBV18; D: NA; length: 15; size: NA; J: TRBJ1-1; CDR3: CASSPPGFRYTEAFF; DNA: TGTGCCAGCTCACCACCGGGGTTTCGATACACTGAAGCTTTCTTT
V: TRBV30; D: TRBD1; length: 16; size: NA; J: TRBJ2-3; CDR3: CAWSEPGQGLTDTQYF; DNA: TGTGCCTGGAGTGAACCGGGACAGGGGTTGACAGATACGCAGTATTTT
V: TRBV11-2; D: NA; length: 13; size: NA; J: TRBJ2-3; CDR3: CASSRSPVDTQYF; DNA: TGTGCCAGCAGTCGTTCCCCGGTTGATACGCAGTATTTT
V: TRBV6-4; D: NA; length: 16; size: NA; J: TRBJ1-2; CDR3: CASSPNYGTANYGYTF; DNA: TGTGCCAGCAGTCCTAACTACGGGACGGCGAACTATGGCTACACCTTC
V: TRBV10-3; D: TRBD2; length: 14; size: NA; J: TRBJ2-7; CDR3: CAIRFGTSGYEQYF; DNA: TGTGCCATCAGATTCGGGACTAGCGGATACGAGCAGTACTTC
V: TRBV12-3/TRBV12-4; D: TRBD1; length: 13; size: NA; J: TRBJ2-5; CDR3: CASSGDRGEAQYF; DNA: TGTGCCAGCAGTGGGGACAGGGGTGAGGCCCAGTACTTT
V: TRBV6-1; D: NA; length: 13; size: many; J: TRBJ1-1; CDR3: CASSGNRVAEAFF; DNA: TGTGCCAGCAGTGGAAACAGGGTGGCTGAAGCTTTCTTT
V: TRBV4-1; D: NA; length: 15; size: few; J: TRBJ2-7; CDR3: CASSQDLQSLYEQYF; DNA: TGCGCCAGCAGCCAAGATCTCCAGTCTCTCTACGAGCAGTACTTC
V: TRBV30; D: NA; length: 14; size: NA; J: TRBJ2-5; CDR3: CAWSLTGLTETQYF; DNA: TGTGCCTGGAGTCTCACAGGTTTGACGGAGACCCAGTACTTC
V: TRBV9; D: NA; length: 15; size: NA; J: TRBJ2-7; CDR3: CASSVGDFAGYEQYF; DNA: TGTGCCAGCAGCGTAGGGGACTTCGCCGGGTACGAGCAGTACTTC
V: TRBV27; D: TRBD1; length: 18; size: NA; J: TRBJ2-7; CDR3: CASSRDRRGQKRFDEQYF; DNA: TGTGCCAGCAGTCGGGATCGCAGGGGGCAAAAAAGGTTTGACGAGCAGTACTTC
V: TRBV29-1; D: TRBD1; length: 15; size: many; J: TRBJ2-7; CDR3: CSVERLGAGGYEQYF; DNA: TGCAGCGTTGAACGTTTGGGAGCAGGGGGCTACGAGCAGTACTTC
V: TRBV20-1; D: NA; length: 14; size: NA; J: TRBJ2-1; CDR3: CSAYRPGDYNEQFF; DNA: TGCAGTGCCTATAGACCGGGCGACTACAATGAGCAGTTCTTC
V: TRBV3-1; D: NA; length: 14; size: NA; J: TRBJ2-7; CDR3: CASSRPGLSYEQYF; DNA: TGTGCCAGCAGCCGACCGGGACTTAGCTACGAGCAGTACTTC
V: TRBV7-9; D: NA; length: 13; size: NA; J: TRBJ2-5; CDR3: CASSPPAFTTQYF; DNA: TGTGCCAGCAGCCCCCCGGCATTCACGACCCAGTACTTC
V: TRBV6-5; D: TRBD2; length: 18; size: few; J: TRBJ2-7; CDR3: CASSYPAYSGSVAYEQYF; DNA: TGTGCCAGCAGTTACCCAGCCTACAGCGGGAGCGTCGCCTACGAGCAGTACTTC
V: TRBV20-1; D: NA; length: 15; size: NA; J: TRBJ1-5; CDR3: CSASPQGRENQPQHF; DNA: TGCAGTGCTAGCCCCCAGGGACGGGAAAATCAGCCCCAGCATTTT
V: TRBV6-1; D: TRBD1; length: 15; size: NA; J: TRBJ2-7; CDR3: CASSRDRGRTYEQYF; DNA: TGTGCCAGCAGCCGGGACAGGGGCCGTACCTACGAGCAGTACTTC
V: TRBV7-3; D: TRBD2; length: 13; size: NA; J: TRBJ2-3; CDR3: CASSSSGSDTQYF; DNA: TGTGCCAGCAGTTCTAGCGGGTCAGATACGCAGTATTTT
V: TRBV5-1; D: TRBD2; length: 17; size: NA; J: TRBJ2-1; CDR3: CASSLGFGLAGDNEQFF; DNA: TGCGCCAGCAGCTTGGGTTTTGGACTAGCGGGGGACAATGAGCAGTTCTTC
V: TRBV10-3; D: TRBD2; length: 14; size: few; J: TRBJ2-1; CDR3: CANKAGLGNNEQFF; DNA: TGTGCCAACAAGGCGGGACTAGGGAACAATGAGCAGTTCTTC
V: TRBV10-3; D: TRBD1; length: 14; size: many; J: TRBJ2-5; CDR3: CAITDPDRGKTQYF; DNA: TGTGCCATCACTGACCCGGACAGGGGCAAGACCCAGTACTTC
V: TRBV4-3; D: TRBD2; length: 17; size: NA; J: TRBJ2-7; CDR3: CASSQEVGLAASYEQYF; DNA: TGCGCCAGCAGCCAAGAAGTGGGACTAGCGGCCTCCTACGAGCAGTACTTC
V: TRBV5-1; D: NA; length: 15; size: NA; J: TRBJ2-7; CDR3: CASSLMGGALYEQYF; DNA: TGCGCCAGCAGCTTGATGGGGGGCGCTTTGTACGAGCAGTACTTC
V: TRBV20-1; D: NA; length: 14; size: few; J: TRBJ1-1; CDR3: CSARVGSGNTEAFF; DNA: TGCAGTGCTAGGGTGGGGTCGGGGAACACTGAAGCTTTCTTT